This T cell receptor (beta chain) derives from a study of CD8+ T cells in alopecia areata. Study-level results: One nonresponder makes the tie between baseline CD8+ expansion and response uncertain. Scalp sample data also include resident alphabeta T cells from normal skin. A large proportion of expanded lesional clones were detected persisting in scalp and blood during tofacitinib.

Treatment described: oral pan-JAK inhibitor, 5-10 mg twice daily. The CDR3 runs to 16 residues. CDR1 is SGHNT and CDR2 is YYREEE in the germline V gene (reference sequence). With 2 bases removed from V and 0 bases from J, the gap between germline ends came to 14 bases. Extracted RNA was reverse transcribed, and the resulting cDNA served as sequencing template. Profiling relied on immunoSEQ multiplex PCR, and the TCRdb table lists in-frame clones only, not all of them. The sample contains 150,000 or so clones, about three fifths of which appear only once. On this clone: What it recognizes is unknown.

The receptor's source is a human donor with alopecia areata. The chain combines TRBV5-4 with TRBJ1-1, with TRBD1 as a possible D gene (6 bases). Sequenced here: CD4+ T cells sorted from blood, sampled at week 4, from a patient treated with tofacitinib. For the CDR3, the DNA is TGTGCCAGCAGCTTTGGGGGCCAGTTAATGAACACTGAAGCTTTCTTT. Its translation is CASSFGGQLMNTEAFF.